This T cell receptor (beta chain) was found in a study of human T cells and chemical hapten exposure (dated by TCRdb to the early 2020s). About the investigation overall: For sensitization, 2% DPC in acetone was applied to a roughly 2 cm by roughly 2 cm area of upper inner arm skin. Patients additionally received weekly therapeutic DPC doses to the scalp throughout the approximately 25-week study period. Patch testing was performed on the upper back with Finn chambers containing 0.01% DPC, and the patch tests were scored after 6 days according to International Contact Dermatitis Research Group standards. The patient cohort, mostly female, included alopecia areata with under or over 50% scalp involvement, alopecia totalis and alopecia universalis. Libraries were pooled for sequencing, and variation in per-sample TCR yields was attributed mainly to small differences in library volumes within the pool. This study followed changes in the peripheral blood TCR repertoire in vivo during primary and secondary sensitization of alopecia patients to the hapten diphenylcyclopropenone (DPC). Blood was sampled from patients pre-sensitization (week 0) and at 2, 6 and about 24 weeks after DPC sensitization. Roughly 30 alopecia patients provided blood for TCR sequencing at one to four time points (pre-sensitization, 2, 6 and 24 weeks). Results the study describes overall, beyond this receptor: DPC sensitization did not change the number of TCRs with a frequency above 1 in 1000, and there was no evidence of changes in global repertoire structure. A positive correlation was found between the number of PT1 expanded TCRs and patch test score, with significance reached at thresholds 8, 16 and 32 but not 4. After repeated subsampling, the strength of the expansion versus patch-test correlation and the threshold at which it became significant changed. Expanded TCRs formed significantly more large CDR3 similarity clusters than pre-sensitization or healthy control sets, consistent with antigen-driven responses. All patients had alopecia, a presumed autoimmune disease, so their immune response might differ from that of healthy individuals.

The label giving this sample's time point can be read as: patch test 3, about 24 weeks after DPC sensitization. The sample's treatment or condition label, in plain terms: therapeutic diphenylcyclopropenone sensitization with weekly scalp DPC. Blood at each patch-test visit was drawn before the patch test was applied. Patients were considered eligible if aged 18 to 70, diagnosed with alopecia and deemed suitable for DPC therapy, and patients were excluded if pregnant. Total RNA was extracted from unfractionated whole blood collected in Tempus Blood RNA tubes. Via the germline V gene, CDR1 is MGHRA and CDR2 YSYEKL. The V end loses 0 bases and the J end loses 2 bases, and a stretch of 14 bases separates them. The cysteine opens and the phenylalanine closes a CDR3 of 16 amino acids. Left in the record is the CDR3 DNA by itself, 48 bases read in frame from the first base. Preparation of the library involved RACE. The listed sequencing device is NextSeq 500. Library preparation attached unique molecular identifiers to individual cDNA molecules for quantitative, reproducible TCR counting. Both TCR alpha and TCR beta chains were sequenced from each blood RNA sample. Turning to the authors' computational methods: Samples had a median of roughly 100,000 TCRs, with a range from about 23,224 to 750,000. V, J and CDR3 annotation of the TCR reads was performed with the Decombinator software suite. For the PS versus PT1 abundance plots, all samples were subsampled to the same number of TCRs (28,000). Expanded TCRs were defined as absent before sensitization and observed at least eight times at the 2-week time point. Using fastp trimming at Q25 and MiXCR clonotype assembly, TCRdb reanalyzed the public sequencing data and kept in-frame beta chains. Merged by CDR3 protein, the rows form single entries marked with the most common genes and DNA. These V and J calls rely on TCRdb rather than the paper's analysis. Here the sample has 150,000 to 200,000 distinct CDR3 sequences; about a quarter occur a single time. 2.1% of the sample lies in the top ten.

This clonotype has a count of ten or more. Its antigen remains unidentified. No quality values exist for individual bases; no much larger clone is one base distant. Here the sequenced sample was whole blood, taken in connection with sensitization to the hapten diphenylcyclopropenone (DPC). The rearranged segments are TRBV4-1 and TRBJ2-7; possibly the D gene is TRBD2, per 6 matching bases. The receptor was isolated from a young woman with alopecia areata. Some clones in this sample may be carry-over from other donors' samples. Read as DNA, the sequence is TGCGCCAGCAGCCAAGATTCGGGCGGGACCCCCTACGAGCAGTACTTC. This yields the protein CASSQDSGGTPYEQYF.